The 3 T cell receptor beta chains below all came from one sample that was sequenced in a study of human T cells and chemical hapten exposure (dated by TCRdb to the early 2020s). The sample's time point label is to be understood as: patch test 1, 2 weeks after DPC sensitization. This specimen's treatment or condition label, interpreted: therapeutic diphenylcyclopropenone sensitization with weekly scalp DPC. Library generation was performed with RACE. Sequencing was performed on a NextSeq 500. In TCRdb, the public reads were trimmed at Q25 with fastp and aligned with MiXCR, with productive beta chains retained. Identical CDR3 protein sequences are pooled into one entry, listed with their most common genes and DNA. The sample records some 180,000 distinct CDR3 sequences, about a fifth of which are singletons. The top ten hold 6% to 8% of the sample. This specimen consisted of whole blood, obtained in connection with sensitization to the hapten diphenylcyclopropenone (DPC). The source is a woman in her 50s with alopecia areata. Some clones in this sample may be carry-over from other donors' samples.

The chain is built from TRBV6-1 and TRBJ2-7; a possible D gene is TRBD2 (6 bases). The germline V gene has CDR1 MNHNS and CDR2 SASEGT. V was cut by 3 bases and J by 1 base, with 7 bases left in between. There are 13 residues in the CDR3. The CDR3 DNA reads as TGTGCCAGCAGTGATGGGACTTCCTACGAGCAGTACTTC. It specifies CASSDGTSYEQYF.

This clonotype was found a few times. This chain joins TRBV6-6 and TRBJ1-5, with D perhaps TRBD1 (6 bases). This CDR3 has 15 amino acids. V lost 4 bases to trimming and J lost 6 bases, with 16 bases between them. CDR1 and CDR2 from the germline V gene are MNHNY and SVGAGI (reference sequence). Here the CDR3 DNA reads TGTGCCAGCAGTTCCCGACAGGCCTCAATTCAGCCCCAGCATTTT. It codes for CASSSRQASIQPQHF.

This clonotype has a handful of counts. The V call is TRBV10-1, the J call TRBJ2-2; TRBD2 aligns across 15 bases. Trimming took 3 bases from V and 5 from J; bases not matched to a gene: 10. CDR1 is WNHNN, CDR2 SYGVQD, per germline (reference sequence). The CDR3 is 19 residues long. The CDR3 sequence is CASSDFGLAGGLGTGELFF. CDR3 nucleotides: TGCGCCAGCAGTGACTTTGGACTAGCGGGAGGGCTTGGGACCGGGGAGCTGTTTTTT.